A selection of T cell receptor beta chains follows, all from one sample in a study of cytomegalovirus exposure and HLA in healthy donors. Repertoires were generated with immunoSEQ multiplex PCR, while TCRdb's copy carries only in-frame clones and drops some. The data show 200,000 to 250,000 clones, with approximately 70% seen just once and around 2.6% held by the top ten. Specimen: PBMCs. These receptor sequences come from a man aged 35 to 55 in good health and CMV-seropositive. Each CDR3 is given with its conserved first and last residue. A D gene is named only where the DNA matches it firmly. Part of the rows lack a size; the others show once, few, many or a class for expanded clones.

J,size,D,V,DNA,CDR3
TRBJ1-4,once,TRBD1,TRBV4-1,TGCGCCAGCAGCCAGGCCGGCGGGACAGGGTCTACGGCTAATGAAAAACTGTTTTTT,CASSQAGGTGSTANEKLFF
TRBJ1-1,NA,NA,TRBV18,TGTGCCAGCTCACCGGGGGGGGTTCGCACTGAAGCTTTCTTT,CASSPGGVRTEAFF
TRBJ2-3,NA,NA,TRBV6-6,TGTGGGGTACGGGAGGACAGAAACACAGATACGCAGTATTTT,CGVREDRNTDTQYF
TRBJ2-7,NA,TRBD1,TRBV15,TGTGCCACCGGGATGGGACAGCCCTACGAGCAGTACTTC,CATGMGQPYEQYF
TRBJ1-1,few,NA,TRBV6-5,TGTGCCAGCAGGGGGGCCGGCAGAAACACTGAAGCTTTCTTT,CASRGAGRNTEAFF
TRBJ2-2,few,TRBD1,TRBV19,TGTGCCAGTACCCGGACAGGGTTAAACACCGGGGAGCTGTTTTTT,CASTRTGLNTGELFF
TRBJ1-2,NA,TRBD1,TRBV5-1,TGCGCCAGCAGCTCCGGACAGGGGGCAACCTATGGCTACACCTTC,CASSSGQGATYGYTF
TRBJ1-2,NA,NA,TRBV2,TGTGCCAGCAGTGATGGAGGGGACTATGGCTACACCTTC,CASSDGGDYGYTF
TRBJ1-4,NA,TRBD1,TRBV7-6,TGTGCCAGCAGCCCATTGGACAGGGGAGGTGAAAAACTGTTTTTT,CASSPLDRGGEKLFF
TRBJ2-1,NA,TRBD2,TRBV27,TGTGCCAGCACCCCGGGGGGACCCTACAATGAGCAGTTCTTC,CASTPGGPYNEQFF
TRBJ2-2,NA,NA,TRBV5-1,TGCGCCAGCAGCTTGGGGGTAGGAGGGCTGAACACCGGGGAGCTGTTTTTT,CASSLGVGGLNTGELFF
TRBJ2-3,NA,NA,TRBV7-6,TGTGCCAGCAGCTCTGGGCCCGACGAGACAGATACGCAGTATTTT,CASSSGPDETDTQYF
TRBJ2-1,few,NA,TRBV9,TGTGCCAGCAGCGTTGGCGGGGCCATCTACAATGAGCAGTTCTTC,CASSVGGAIYNEQFF
TRBJ1-1,NA,NA,TRBV7-9,TGTGCCAGCAGCCCTCAAAGGACAAACACTGAAGCTTTCTTT,CASSPQRTNTEAFF
TRBJ1-2,NA,TRBD1,TRBV18,TGTGCCAGCTCACCGGACAGGAACTATGGCTACACCTTC,CASSPDRNYGYTF
TRBJ1-1,once,TRBD1,TRBV6-1,TGTGCCAGCAGGAACAGGGGGAACACTGAAGCTTTCTTT,CASRNRGNTEAFF
TRBJ1-6,NA,NA,TRBV28,TGTGCCAGCAGTTTTGCCGCCAGCTCCTATAATTCACCCCTCCACTTT,CASSFAASSYNSPLHF
TRBJ1-2,NA,TRBD1,TRBV7-2,TGTGCCAGCAGCTCAAGCAGACAGGGAGCTAACTATGGCTACACCTTC,CASSSSRQGANYGYTF
TRBJ1-1,NA,NA,TRBV5-5,TGTGCCAGCAGCCTGGGAGACACTGAAGCTTTCTTT,CASSLGDTEAFF
TRBJ1-1,few,NA,TRBV28,TGTGCCAGCCCCTCGGACACTGAAGCTTTCTTT,CASPSDTEAFF
TRBJ1-1,NA,TRBD1,TRBV29-1,TGCAGCGTTGGACAGGGGTACACTGAAGCTTTCTTT,CSVGQGYTEAFF
TRBJ1-1,few,TRBD1,TRBV29-1,TGCAGCGTTGAAGTAGGGGGCGCCCCCTCTTTCTTT,CSVEVGGAPSFF
TRBJ2-7,NA,NA,TRBV5-1,TGCGCCAGCAGCTTGGACACAGGGTTTGGGTCCGAGCAGTACTTC,CASSLDTGFGSEQYF
TRBJ1-1,NA,NA,TRBV4-1,TGCGCCAGCAGCCCAAGGGCCCGTAGCAGGGCCAACACTGAAGCTTTCTTT,CASSPRARSRANTEAFF
TRBJ2-7,few,NA,TRBV11-2,TGTGCCAGCAGCTCCCTTGGGCTTATCTCCTACGAGCAGTACTTC,CASSSLGLISYEQYF
TRBJ2-6,NA,NA,TRBV19,TGTGCCAGTAATGCCTTTACTTGGACAGAACCCTCTGGGGCCAACGTCCTGACTTTC,CASNAFTWTEPSGANVLTF
TRBJ2-1,NA,TRBD1,TRBV11-2,TGTGCCAGCAGCCGCCCCCCCCGACCGGGACAGGGGGGGCGGCAGTTCTTC,CASSRPPRPGQGGRQFF
TRBJ1-2,NA,NA,TRBV6-5,TGTGCCAGCAGCACCGACAGATCCTATGGCTACACCTTC,CASSTDRSYGYTF
TRBJ2-5,few,TRBD2,TRBV5-1,TGCGCCAGCAGCCTGGGGACTAGCGGGGAGACCCAGTACTTC,CASSLGTSGETQYF
TRBJ1-2,NA,TRBD1,TRBV6-1,TGTGCCAGCAGCCTTCGAGGACAGGTTGAAATTGGCTACACCTTC,CASSLRGQVEIGYTF
TRBJ2-1,NA,TRBD1,TRBV19,TGTGCCAGTAGTATAGTGTCCTCGGGACAGGGGTCCTACAATGAGCAGTTCTTC,CASSIVSSGQGSYNEQFF
TRBJ2-2,NA,TRBD2,TRBV4-2,TGTGCCAGCAGCCATCCCGGGACTAGCGGGGGGAGCACCGGGGAGCTGTTTTTT,CASSHPGTSGGSTGELFF
TRBJ1-2,few,NA,TRBV14,TGTGCCAGCAGCCAAGCACAGAACTATGGCTACACCTTC,CASSQAQNYGYTF
TRBJ1-1,few,NA,TRBV11-1,TGTGCCAGCAGCTTGGGGGGGCGTAAGAACACTGAAGCTTTCTTT,CASSLGGRKNTEAFF
TRBJ1-3,NA,NA,TRBV5-8,TGTGTCGCGGAGATATCCGCTGGAAACACCATATATTTT,CVAEISAGNTIYF
TRBJ1-1,few,TRBD1,TRBV11-2,TGTGCCAGCACCATAAACCGGGACAGGAACACTGAAGCTTTCTTT,CASTINRDRNTEAFF
TRBJ2-7,NA,NA,TRBV7-3,TGTGCCAGCAGCTTCGGGAACTCCTACGAGCAGTACTTC,CASSFGNSYEQYF
TRBJ1-1,few,NA,TRBV4-2,TGTGCCAGCAGCCCGATAGAGCGGACTGAAGCTTTCTTT,CASSPIERTEAFF
TRBJ2-7,NA,TRBD1,TRBV5-1,TGCGCCAGCAGCCTGGACAGGGTAAGGCAGTACTTC,CASSLDRVRQYF
TRBJ2-5,NA,NA,TRBV7-9,TGTGCCAGCAGCCCTTCTCGGGGTGGAGAGACCCAGTACTTC,CASSPSRGGETQYF
TRBJ2-5,NA,NA,TRBV5-4,TGTGCCAGCAGCCCCGACTCTCGAGCGCCAGAGACCCAGTACTTC,CASSPDSRAPETQYF